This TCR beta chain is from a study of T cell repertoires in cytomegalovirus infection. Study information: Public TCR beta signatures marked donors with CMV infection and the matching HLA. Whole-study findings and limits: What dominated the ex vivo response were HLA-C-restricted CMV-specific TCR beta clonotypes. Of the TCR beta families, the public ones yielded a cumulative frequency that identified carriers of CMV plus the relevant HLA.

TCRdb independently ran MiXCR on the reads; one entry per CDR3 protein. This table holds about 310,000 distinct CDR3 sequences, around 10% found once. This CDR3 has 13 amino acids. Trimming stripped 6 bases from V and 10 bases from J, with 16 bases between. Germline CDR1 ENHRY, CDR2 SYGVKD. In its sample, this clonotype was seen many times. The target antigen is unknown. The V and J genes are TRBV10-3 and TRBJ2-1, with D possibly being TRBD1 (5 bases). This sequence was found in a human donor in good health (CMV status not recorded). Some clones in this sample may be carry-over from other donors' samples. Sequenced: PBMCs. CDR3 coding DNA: TGTGCCATCAGCAGGGCCCAGGGAAGCGAGCAGTTCTTC. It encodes CAISRAQGSEQFF.